Listed here are 10 T cell receptor beta chains from one sample, sequenced in a study of cytotoxic CD8 clonotypes in ibrutinib-treated CLL. Assay: immunoSEQ multiplex PCR; the TCRdb copy retains only in-frame clones and omits some. Of almost 250,000 clones detected, 60% to 75% appear once; the ten largest clones hold over 15%. The sample here was PBMCs, taken after 24 months of ibrutinib treatment. These receptors originate from a human donor with chronic lymphocytic leukemia.

V and J are TRBV7-2 and TRBJ2-1; 7 positions match TRBD2. The J segment lost 12 bases and the V segment lost 1 base, leaving 6 bases of the junction unmatched. Germline-derived CDR1 and CDR2 are SGHTA and FQGNSA. The CDR3 sequence is 13 residues long. The CDR3 region is CASSLEGGSGQFF. The CDR3 DNA reads as TGTGCCAGCAGCTTAGAGGGAGGGTCGGGGCAGTTCTTC. Variable domain in full (rest from reference TRBV7-2 and TRBJ2-1): GAGVSQSPSNKVTEKGKDVELRCDPISGHTALYWYRQSLGQGLEFLIYFQGNSAPDKSGLPSDRFSAERTGGSVSTLTIQRTQQEDSAVYLCASSLEGGSGQFFGPGTRLTVL.

This chain uses TRBV7-2 with TRBJ2-1; 9 positions agree with TRBD1. V lost 1 base to trimming and J lost 3 bases; unmatched junction nucleotides: 4. Per the germline V gene, CDR1 is SGHTA and CDR2 is FQGNSA. This CDR3 contains 16 residues. This CDR3 reads CASSLVRDRDYNEQFF. DNA of the CDR3: TGTGCCAGCAGCTTAGTCCGGGACAGGGACTACAATGAGCAGTTCTTC. The full variable domain, with the rest looked up from reference TRBV7-2 and TRBJ2-1, is GAGVSQSPSNKVTEKGKDVELRCDPISGHTALYWYRQSLGQGLEFLIYFQGNSAPDKSGLPSDRFSAERTGGSVSTLTIQRTQQEDSAVYLCASSLVRDRDYNEQFFGPGTRLTVL.

The V gene is TRBV6-5, the J gene TRBJ2-7; D might be TRBD1 (7 bases). Trimming removed 6 bases at V and 6 bases at J, with 18 bases between. CDR1 is MNHEY, CDR2 SVGAGI, per germline. The CDR3 length is 14 residues. CDR3 DNA sequence: TGTGCCAGCAGGCCCACAGGGGAGGCAGGCGAGCAGTACTTC. Translating gives CASRPTGEAGEQYF.

This clone was picked up a small number of times. This chain's CDR3 is CASSSGTTSEQYF. The CDR3 nucleotides read TGTGCCAGCAGTTCCGGGACGACCTCCGAGCAGTACTTC. The chain employs TRBV27 and TRBJ2-7; the D gene could be TRBD1 or TRBD2 (5 bases each). V gave up 4 bases and J gave up 6 bases, with 13 bases separating them. This CDR3 is 13 amino acids long. CDR1 and CDR2 (germline): MNHEY, SMNVEV (reference sequence).

The rearrangement uses TRBV4-3 and TRBJ1-5, with 9 nucleotides matching TRBD1. Losses at the gene ends were 0 bases for V and 1 base for J; bases not matched to a gene: 4. This CDR3 has 17 residues. Germline lookup yields CDR1 LGHNA and CDR2 YSLEER. The CDR3 is CASSQDWTGVSNQPQHF. The CDR3 nucleotides read TGCGCCAGCAGCCAAGATTGGACAGGGGTGAGCAATCAGCCCCAGCATTTT.

The V call is TRBV6-5, the J call TRBJ2-2; D not certain. CDR1 and CDR2 (germline): MNHEY, SVGAGI. The CDR3 covers 15 residues. V was trimmed by 2 bases and J by 6 bases, leaving 13 bases between them. For the CDR3, the DNA is TGTGCCAGCAGTTACGACCTCAAAGAGGCCGGGGAGCTGTTTTTT. It encodes CASSYDLKEAGELFF.

The rearrangement uses TRBV9 and TRBJ2-7; 7 nucleotides align to TRBD2. Germline CDR1 is SGDLS and CDR2 is YYNGEE. CDR3 size: 14 residues. Trimming at V came to 0 bases and at J to 3 bases, leaving 3 bases not matched to a gene. Here the CDR3 reads CASSVGGSRYEQYF. The CDR3 nucleotides read TGTGCCAGCAGCGTAGGCGGGAGTCGCTACGAGCAGTACTTC.

This clone came up once. V usage is TRBV6-1 and J usage is TRBJ1-5; tentative D call: TRBD1 (6 bases). CDR1 is MNHNS, CDR2 SASEGT, per germline. Trimming shortened V by 4 bases and J by 4 bases, and 11 bases separated the two germline ends. The length of the CDR3 is 14 residues. The CDR3 reads CASSADQGNQPQHF. CDR3 nucleotide sequence: TGTGCCAGCAGTGCCGACCAGGGGAATCAGCCCCAGCATTTT.

The rearrangement joins TRBV9 to TRBJ2-7; the D gene is possibly TRBD2 (5 bases). Germline loops: CDR1 SGDLS, CDR2 YYNGEE. Trimming removed 3 bases at V and 2 bases at J, with 18 bases between. The CDR3 covers 16 residues. The CDR3 coding sequence is TGTGCCAGCAGCGGAGACTATCCTTCGGGTACCTACGAGCAGTACTTC. This sequence encodes CASSGDYPSGTYEQYF.

This clone was counted between two and nine times. The chain recombines TRBV2 with TRBJ1-2; D is perhaps TRBD1 (6 bases). The CDR3 runs 13 residues. Germline V gives CDR1 SNHLY, CDR2 FYNNEI. V was trimmed by 3 bases and J by 4 bases, leaving 9 bases between them. The CDR3, as DNA: TGTGCCAGCAGTGACGGGACAATCTATGGCTACACCTTC. It is translated as CASSDGTIYGYTF. Full variable domain (remainder filled in from reference TRBV2 and TRBJ1-2): EPEVTQTPSHQVTQMGQEVILRCVPISNHLYFYWYRQILGQKVEFLVSFYNNEISEKSEIFDDQFSVERPDGSNFTLKIRSTKLEDSAMYFCASSDGTIYGYTFGSGTRLTVV.